Following are 17 T cell receptor beta chains from one sample sequenced in a study of spatial heterogeneity in lung cancer. Study-level points and caveats: It was found that expanded intratumoral alpha and beta TCR counts tracked tumor mutation counts.

TCRdb ran MiXCR on the 5' RACE reads and lists one entry per CDR3 protein. The sample holds 17,000 or so distinct CDR3 sequences, 6.2% seen once. Time point in this sample: sample taken at primary tumor resection. Their recognized antigens are unknown. Sequencing was performed on lung tumor tissue, taken at surgery. Every receptor here comes from a male donor with early-stage non-small cell lung cancer.

The chain links TRBV6-2 or TRBV6-3 to TRBJ1-5; TRBD1 matches 8 bases. There are 16 residues in the CDR3. The germline V gene has CDR1 MNHEY and CDR2 SVGEGT. V was clipped by 3 bases and J by 13 bases; unmatched bases: 17. CDR3 sequence: CASSYKGGTGGTLQHF. In nucleotides, the CDR3 is TGTGCCAGCAGTTATAAAGGAGGAACAGGGGGGACTCTACAGCATTTT.

This clonotype has a count of ten or more. The chain combines TRBV20-1 with TRBJ2-7; 9 nucleotides agree with TRBD2. There are 13 residues in the CDR3. The ends lost 6 bases at V and 0 bases at J; junction bases unmatched: 3. Germline-derived CDR1 and CDR2 are DFQATT and SNEGSKA (reference sequence). The CDR3 DNA is TGCAGTGCAGGTAGCGGGAGCTCCTACGAGCAGTACTTC. Protein: CSAGSGSSYEQYF.

In this sample, this clonotype turned up many times. The chain combines TRBV6-6 with TRBJ2-3, with 10 bases aligning to TRBD1. Losses at the gene ends were 2 bases for V and 4 bases for J; bases not matched to a gene: 6. Germline lookup yields CDR1 MNHNY and CDR2 SVGAGI (reference sequence). The CDR3 covers 16 residues. CDR3 protein: CASSYLDRGAPDTQYF. As DNA, the CDR3 is TGTGCCAGCAGTTACCTGGACAGGGGGGCCCCAGATACGCAGTATTTT.

This clonotype was recorded many times. This sequence joins TRBV9 and TRBJ2-1; TRBD1 might be the D (5 bases). CDR1 is SGDLS and CDR2 is YYNGEE in the germline V gene. There are 18 residues in the CDR3. Trimming took 4 bases from V and 4 from J, leaving 24 bases between them. In DNA form, the CDR3 reads TGTGCCAGCAGCACACGGTCGCTCAGGGAAACAGGATACAATGAGCAGTTCTTC. The encoded protein is CASSTRSLRETGYNEQFF.

This clonotype was observed many times. The chain couples TRBV6-5 to TRBJ2-3, with 7 positions matching TRBD2. CDR3 size: 17 residues. V dropped 6 bases and J dropped 8; count of bases not matched to a gene: 20. The germline CDR1 and CDR2 sequences are MNHEY and SVGAGI. The CDR3 loop is CASSSGCGGLDGVTQYF. The CDR3 DNA reads TGTGCCAGCAGCTCCGGGTGCGGGGGACTCGACGGAGTTACGCAGTATTTT.

This clonotype was counted ten times or more. This chain uses TRBV10-3 with TRBJ2-2, with TRBD2 matching over 7 bases. The junction had 6 bases not matched to a gene; V was cut back by 1 base and J by 4 bases. Germline CDR1 reads ENHRY; CDR2 reads SYGVKD. The CDR3 covers 16 residues. DNA of the CDR3: TGTGCCATCAGTGAGTGGGGGGGAGGCTCCACCGGGGAGCTGTTTTTT. Its protein is CAISEWGGGSTGELFF.

This clonotype was detected many times. The chain employs TRBV5-1 and TRBJ1-1, with TRBD1 identical over 8 bases. Germline trimming cut 4 bases from V and 1 base from J; bases unmatched to any gene: 6. The CDR3 is made up of 15 amino acids. Germline loops: CDR1 SGHRS, CDR2 YFSETQ. CDR3 sequence (DNA): TGCGCCAGCAGCCCCCAGGGGGCTGGGAACACTGAAGCTTTCTTT. This encodes CASSPQGAGNTEAFF.

This clonotype was seen many times. V and J are TRBV30 and TRBJ2-7; weak D call: TRBD1 (6 bases). The V end was cut by 7 bases, the J end by 1 base, with 17 bases between. The CDR3 spans 14 residues. Germline V gene lookup returns CDR1 GTSNPN and CDR2 SVGIG (reference sequence). CDR3 amino acids: CASQGRFKSYEQYF. In nucleotides, the CDR3 is TGTGCCTCACAGGGTCGATTTAAATCCTACGAGCAGTACTTC. The full variable domain, in which reference TRBV30 and TRBJ2-7 provide the parts outside the CDR3, is SQTIHQWPATLVQPVGSPLSLECTVEGTSNPNLYWYRQAAGRGLQLLFYSVGIGQISSEVPQNLSASRPQDRQFILSSKKLLLSDSGFYLCASQGRFKSYEQYFGPGTRLTVT.

This chain uses TRBV2 with TRBJ2-7; 12 nucleotides match TRBD2. CDR1 and CDR2 from the germline V gene are SNHLY and FYNNEI. V was pared by 6 bases and J by 7 bases, with 7 bases of the junction left unmatched. The CDR3 is 14 amino acids. The CDR3 here is CASSPGTSGLEQYF. The DNA of the CDR3 is TGTGCCAGCAGCCCCGGGACTAGCGGGTTGGAGCAGTACTTC.

In its sample, this clonotype was seen many times. This chain links TRBV29-1 with TRBJ2-1, with D tentatively TRBD1 (5 bases). Germline assignment: CDR1 SQVTM and CDR2 ANQGSEA. The ends were cut back, 6 bases at V and 8 bases at J, with 11 bases in the middle. This CDR3 spans 11 amino acids. The CDR3 DNA is TGCAGCGTAGACAGCGTCCATGAGCAGTTCTTC. Translation: CSVDSVHEQFF.

Sample share makes this clonotype medium-sized. The gene calls are TRBV18 and TRBJ2-5; 7 bases are shared with TRBD2. The trim removed 0 bases at V and 5 bases at J, leaving 3 bases unmatched. The CDR3 extends over 14 amino acids. CDR1 is KGHSH and CDR2 is LQKENI in the germline V gene. Written as DNA, the CDR3 is TGTGCCAGCTCACCACCGGGAGGGTACGAGACCCAGTACTTC. Translation: CASSPPGGYETQYF.

There are many counts of this clonotype. This chain joins TRBV20-1 and TRBJ2-7, with TRBD2 matching 9 bases. Per germline, CDR1 DFQATT and CDR2 SNEGSKA (reference sequence). Unmatched junction bases numbered 8, after V lost 1 base and J lost 4 bases. The CDR3 contains 15 residues. This CDR3 reads CSARAPGLALYEQYF. The CDR3 DNA follows: TGCAGTGCTAGAGCTCCGGGACTAGCACTTTACGAGCAGTACTTC.

This clonotype was counted many times. V gene TRBV28 combines with J gene TRBJ2-5; TRBD1 matches at 11 bases. The CDR3 is made up of 16 amino acids. The ends lost 5 bases at V and 4 bases at J; junction bases unmatched: 9. Germline-derived CDR1 and CDR2 are MDHEN and SYDVKM. The CDR3 DNA is TGTGCCAGCAGTGCCACCGGGACAGGGGGTCGAGAGACCCAGTACTTC. It encodes CASSATGTGGRETQYF.

This clonotype appeared a few times. The rearrangement joins TRBV3-1 to TRBJ2-2; D is ambiguous. The germline CDR1 and CDR2 sequences are LGHDT and YNNKEL (reference sequence). Trimming took off 6 bases at V and 3 bases at J, with 14 bases between the two ends. The CDR3 is 15 residues long. The CDR3 DNA is TGTGCCAGCAGTCTATCCAGCGCGTACACCGGGGAGCTGTTTTTT. This gives the protein CASSLSSAYTGELFF.

This clonotype was counted many times. The chain has TRBV5-1 and TRBJ1-2; no reliable D call. The CDR3 has 13 amino acids. With 0 bases removed from V and 8 bases from J, the gap between germline ends came to 11 bases. Germline CDR1 and CDR2: SGHRS and YFSETQ. The CDR3 nucleotides are TGCGCCAGCAGCTTGGGGTCCGGGCGCGGCTACACCTTC. Translation gives CASSLGSGRGYTF.

This clonotype appeared many times. This sequence joins TRBV11-1 and TRBJ2-2; D is undetermined. The CDR3 has 12 amino acids. Trimming stripped 5 bases from V and 8 bases from J, with 9 bases between. Germline loops: CDR1 SGHAT, CDR2 FQDESV (reference sequence). CDR3 residues: CASSGPSGELFF. CDR3 nucleotides: TGTGCCAGCAGCGGCCCGTCTGGGGAGCTGTTTTTT.

This clonotype was counted many times. J is TRBJ2-7 and V is TRBV7-9, with 7 bases matching TRBD2. CDR1 and CDR2 from the germline V gene are SEHNR and FQNEAQ (reference sequence). V trimming: 6 bases; J trimming: 4 bases; junction bases outside the gene matches: 6. The CDR3 loop spans 13 amino acids. Here the CDR3 DNA reads TGTGCCAGCAGTTTAAGGGAGGGATACGAGCAGTACTTC. It encodes CASSLREGYEQYF.